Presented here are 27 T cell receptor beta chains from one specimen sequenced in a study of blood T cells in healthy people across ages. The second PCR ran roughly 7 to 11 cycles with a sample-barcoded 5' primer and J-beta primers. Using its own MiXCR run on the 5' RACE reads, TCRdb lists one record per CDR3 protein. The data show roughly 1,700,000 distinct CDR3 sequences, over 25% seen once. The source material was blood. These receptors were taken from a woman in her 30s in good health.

The CDR3: CSASGGGAQETQYF. For the CDR3, the DNA is TGCAGTGCGTCGGGGGGCGGGGCTCAAGAGACCCAGTACTTC. The chain has TRBV20-1 and TRBJ2-5, with a weak D call TRBD2 (7 bases). The CDR3 length is 14 residues. V lost 6 bases, J lost 2 bases, and 16 bases lay in between. The germline V gene encodes CDR1 DFQATT and CDR2 SNEGSKA (reference sequence).

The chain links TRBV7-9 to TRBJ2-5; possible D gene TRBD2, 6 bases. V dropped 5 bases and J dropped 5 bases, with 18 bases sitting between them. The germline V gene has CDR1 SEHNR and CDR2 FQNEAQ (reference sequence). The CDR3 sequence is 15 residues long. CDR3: CASSPRGGKIETQYF. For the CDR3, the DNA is TGTGCCAGCAGCCCTCGAGGCGGGAAGATTGAGACCCAGTACTTC.

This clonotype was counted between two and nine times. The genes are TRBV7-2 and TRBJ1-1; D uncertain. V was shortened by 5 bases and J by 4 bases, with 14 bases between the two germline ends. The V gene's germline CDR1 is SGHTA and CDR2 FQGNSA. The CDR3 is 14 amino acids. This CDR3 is CASSRFWDSTEAFF. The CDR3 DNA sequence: TGTGCCAGCAGCCGGTTCTGGGATAGCACTGAAGCTTTCTTT.

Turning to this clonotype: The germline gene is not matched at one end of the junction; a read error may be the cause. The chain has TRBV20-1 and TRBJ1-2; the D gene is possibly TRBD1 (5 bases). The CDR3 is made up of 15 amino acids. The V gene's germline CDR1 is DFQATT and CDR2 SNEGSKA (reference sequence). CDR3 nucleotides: TGCGGTGCTAGTGACCCGGGACGATGGCCGAGTGGCTACACCTTC. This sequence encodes CGASDPGRWPSGYTF.

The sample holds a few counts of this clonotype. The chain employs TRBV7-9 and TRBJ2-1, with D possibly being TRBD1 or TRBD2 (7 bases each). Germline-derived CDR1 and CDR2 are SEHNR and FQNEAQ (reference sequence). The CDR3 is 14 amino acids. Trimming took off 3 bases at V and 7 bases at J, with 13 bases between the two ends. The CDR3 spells CASSFIRGGNEQFF. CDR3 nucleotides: TGTGCCAGCAGCTTTATCAGGGGGGGAAATGAGCAGTTCTTC.

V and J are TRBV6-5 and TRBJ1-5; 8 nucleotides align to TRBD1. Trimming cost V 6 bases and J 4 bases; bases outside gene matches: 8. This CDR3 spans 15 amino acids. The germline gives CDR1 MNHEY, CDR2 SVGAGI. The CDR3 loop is CASSTRTGRNQPQHF. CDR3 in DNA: TGTGCCAGCAGCACCAGGACAGGGCGAAATCAGCCCCAGCATTTT.

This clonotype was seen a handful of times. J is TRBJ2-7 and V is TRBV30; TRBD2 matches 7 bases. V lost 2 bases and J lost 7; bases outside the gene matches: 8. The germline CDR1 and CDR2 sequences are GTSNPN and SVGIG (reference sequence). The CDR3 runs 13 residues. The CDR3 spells CAWSRSGTKEQYF. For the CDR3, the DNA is TGTGCCTGGAGTAGATCCGGGACTAAGGAGCAGTACTTC.

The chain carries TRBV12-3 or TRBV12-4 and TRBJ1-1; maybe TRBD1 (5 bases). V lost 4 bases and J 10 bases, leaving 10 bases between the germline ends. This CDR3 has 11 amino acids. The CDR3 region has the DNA TGTGCCAGCAGTTCAGGGTTGGGAGCTTTCTTT. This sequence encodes CASSSGLGAFF.

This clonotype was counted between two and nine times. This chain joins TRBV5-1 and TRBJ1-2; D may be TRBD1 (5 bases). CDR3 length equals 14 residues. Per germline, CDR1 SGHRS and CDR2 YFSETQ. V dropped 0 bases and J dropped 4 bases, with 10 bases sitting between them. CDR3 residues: CASSLDRDPYGYTF. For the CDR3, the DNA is TGCGCCAGCAGCTTGGACCGGGACCCCTATGGCTACACCTTC.

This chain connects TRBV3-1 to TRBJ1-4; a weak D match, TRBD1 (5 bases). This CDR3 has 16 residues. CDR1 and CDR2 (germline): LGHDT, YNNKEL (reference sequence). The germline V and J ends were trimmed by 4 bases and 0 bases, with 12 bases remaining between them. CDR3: CASSPQAGATNEKLFF. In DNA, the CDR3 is TGTGCCAGCAGCCCCCAGGCGGGGGCAACTAATGAAAAACTGTTTTTT.

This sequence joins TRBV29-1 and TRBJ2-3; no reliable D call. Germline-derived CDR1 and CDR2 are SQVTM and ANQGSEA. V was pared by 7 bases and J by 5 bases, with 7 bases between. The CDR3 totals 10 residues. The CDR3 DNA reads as TGCAGCGCCACGGTAGATACGCAGTATTTT. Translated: CSATVDTQYF.

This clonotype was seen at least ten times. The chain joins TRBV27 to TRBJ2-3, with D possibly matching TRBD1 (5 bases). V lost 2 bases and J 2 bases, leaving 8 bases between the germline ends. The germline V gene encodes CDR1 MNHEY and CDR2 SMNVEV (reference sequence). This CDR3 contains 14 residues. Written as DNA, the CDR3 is TGTGCCAGCAGTTTAAACAGGCCCACAGATACGCAGTATTTT. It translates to CASSLNRPTDTQYF.

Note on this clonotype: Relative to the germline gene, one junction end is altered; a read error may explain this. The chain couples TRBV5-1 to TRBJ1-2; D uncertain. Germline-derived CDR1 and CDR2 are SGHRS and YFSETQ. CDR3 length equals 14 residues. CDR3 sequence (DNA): TGCACCAGCAGCACTGGCCGGGATAACTATGGCTACACCTTC. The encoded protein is CTSSTGRDNYGYTF.

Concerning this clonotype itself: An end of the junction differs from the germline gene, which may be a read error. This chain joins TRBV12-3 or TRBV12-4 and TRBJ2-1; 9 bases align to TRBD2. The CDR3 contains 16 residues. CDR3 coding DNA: TGCGCCAGCAGTTTAGCAGCTAGCGGGGCGTCCGCAGGGCAGTTCTTC. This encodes CASSLAASGASAGQFF.

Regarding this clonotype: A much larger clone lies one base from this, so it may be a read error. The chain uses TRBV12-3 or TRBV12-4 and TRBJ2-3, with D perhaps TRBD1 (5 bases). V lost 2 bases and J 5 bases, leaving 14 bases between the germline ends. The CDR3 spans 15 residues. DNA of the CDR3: TGTGCCAGCAGTTTACAGGGCGGTGGTGTAGATACGCAGTATTTT. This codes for CASSLQGGGVDTQYF.

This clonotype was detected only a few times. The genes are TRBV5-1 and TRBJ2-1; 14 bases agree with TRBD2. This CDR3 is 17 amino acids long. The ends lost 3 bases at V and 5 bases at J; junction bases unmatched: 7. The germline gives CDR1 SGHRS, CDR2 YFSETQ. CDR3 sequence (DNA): TGCGCCAGCAGCTGGGGACTAGCGGGAGTAAAGAACAATGAGCAGTTCTTC. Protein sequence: CASSWGLAGVKNNEQFF. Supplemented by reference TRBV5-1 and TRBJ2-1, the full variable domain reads KAGVTQTPRYLIKTRGQQVTLSCSPISGHRSVSWYQQTPGQGLQFLFEYFSETQRNKGNFPGRFSGRQFSNSRSEMNVSTLELGDSALYLCASSWGLAGVKNNEQFFGPGTRLTVL.

This CDR3 reads CASREWGADTQYF. The DNA of the CDR3 is TGTGCCAGCAGAGAATGGGGAGCAGATACGCAGTATTTT. The chain recombines TRBV12-3 or TRBV12-4 with TRBJ2-3, with D tentatively TRBD2 (5 bases). This CDR3 is 13 amino acids long. V was cut by 6 bases and J by 4 bases, with 11 bases left in between.

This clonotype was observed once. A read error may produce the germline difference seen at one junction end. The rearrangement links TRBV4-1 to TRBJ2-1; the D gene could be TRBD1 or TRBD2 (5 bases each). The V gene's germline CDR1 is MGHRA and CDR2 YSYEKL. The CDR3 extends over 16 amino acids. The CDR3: CASSQDRLGDYNERFF. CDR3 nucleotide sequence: TGCGCCAGCAGCCAAGATCGTCTGGGGGATTACAATGAGCGGTTCTTC.

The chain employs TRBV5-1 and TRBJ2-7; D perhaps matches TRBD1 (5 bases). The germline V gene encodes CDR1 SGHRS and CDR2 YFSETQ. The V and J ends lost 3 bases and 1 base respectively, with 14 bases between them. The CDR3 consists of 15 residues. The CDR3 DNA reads TGCGCCAGCAGCTCCGAAGGGGTGACTTCCTACGAGCAGTACTTC. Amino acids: CASSSEGVTSYEQYF.

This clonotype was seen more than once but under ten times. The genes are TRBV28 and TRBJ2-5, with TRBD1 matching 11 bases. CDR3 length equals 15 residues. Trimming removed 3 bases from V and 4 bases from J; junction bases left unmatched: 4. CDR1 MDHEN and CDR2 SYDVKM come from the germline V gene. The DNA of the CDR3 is TGTGCCAGCAGTTTCTCCGGGACAGGGGGAGAGACCCAGTACTTC. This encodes CASSFSGTGGETQYF.

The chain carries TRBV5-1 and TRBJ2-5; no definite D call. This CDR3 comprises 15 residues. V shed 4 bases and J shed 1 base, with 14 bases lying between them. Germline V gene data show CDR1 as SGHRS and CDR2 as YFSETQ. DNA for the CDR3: TGCGCCAGCAGCCGGGCTGGAGCGAGCCAAGAGACCCAGTACTTC. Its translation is CASSRAGASQETQYF.

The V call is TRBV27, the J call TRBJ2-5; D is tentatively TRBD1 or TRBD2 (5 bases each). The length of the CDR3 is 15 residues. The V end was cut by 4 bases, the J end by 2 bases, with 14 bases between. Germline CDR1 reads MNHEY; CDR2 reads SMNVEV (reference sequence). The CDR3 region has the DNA TGTGCCAGCAGTTCTCCGGGACGGATACAAGAGACCCAGTACTTC. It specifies CASSSPGRIQETQYF.

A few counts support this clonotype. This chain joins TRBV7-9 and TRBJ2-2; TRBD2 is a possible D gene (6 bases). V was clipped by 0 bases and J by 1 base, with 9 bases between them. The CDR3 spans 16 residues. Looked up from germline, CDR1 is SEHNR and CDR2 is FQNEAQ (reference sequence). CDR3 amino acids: CASSLAWTMNTGELFF. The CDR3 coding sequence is TGTGCCAGCAGCTTAGCTTGGACTATGAACACCGGGGAGCTGTTTTTT.

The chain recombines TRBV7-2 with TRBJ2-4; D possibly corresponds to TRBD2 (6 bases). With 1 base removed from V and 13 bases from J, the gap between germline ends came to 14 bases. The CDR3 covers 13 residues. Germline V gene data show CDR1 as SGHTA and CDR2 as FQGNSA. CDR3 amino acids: CASSLGGRHEQYF. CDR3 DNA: TGTGCCAGCAGCTTAGGAGGGAGGCATGAGCAGTACTTC.

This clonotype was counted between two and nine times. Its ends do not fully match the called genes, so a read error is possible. Here the CDR3 reads CAISEFGTANSPLHF. The CDR3 nucleotides are TGCGCCATCAGTGAGTTCGGGACAGCCAATTCACCCCTCCACTTT. The chain employs TRBV10-3 and TRBJ1-6, with 7 bases fitting TRBD1. CDR1 is ENHRY, CDR2 SYGVKD, per germline. CDR3 length: 15 residues.

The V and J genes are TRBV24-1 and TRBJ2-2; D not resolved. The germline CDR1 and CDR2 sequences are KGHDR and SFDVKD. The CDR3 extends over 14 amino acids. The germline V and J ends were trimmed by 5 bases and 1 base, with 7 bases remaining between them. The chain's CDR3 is CATSAGQNTGELFF. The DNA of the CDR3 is TGTGCCACCAGTGCCGGGCAGAACACCGGGGAGCTGTTTTTT.

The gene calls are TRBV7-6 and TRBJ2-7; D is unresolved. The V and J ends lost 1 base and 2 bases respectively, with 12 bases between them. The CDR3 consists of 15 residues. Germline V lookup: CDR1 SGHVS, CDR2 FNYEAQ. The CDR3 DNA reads TGTGCCAGCAGCTTAGTGGCAGTTGAGCCCTACGAGCAGTACTTC. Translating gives CASSLVAVEPYEQYF.